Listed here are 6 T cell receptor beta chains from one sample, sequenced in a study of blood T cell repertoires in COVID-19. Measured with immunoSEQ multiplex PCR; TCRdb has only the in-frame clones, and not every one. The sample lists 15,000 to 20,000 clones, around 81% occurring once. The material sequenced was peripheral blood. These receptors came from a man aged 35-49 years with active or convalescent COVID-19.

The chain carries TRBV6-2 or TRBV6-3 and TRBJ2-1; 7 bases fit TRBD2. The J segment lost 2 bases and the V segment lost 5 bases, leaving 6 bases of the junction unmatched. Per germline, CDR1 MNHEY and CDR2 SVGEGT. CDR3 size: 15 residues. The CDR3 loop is CASSRVRGAYNEQFF. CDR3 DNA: TGTGCCAGCAGTCGAGTCCGGGGGGCCTACAATGAGCAGTTCTTC.

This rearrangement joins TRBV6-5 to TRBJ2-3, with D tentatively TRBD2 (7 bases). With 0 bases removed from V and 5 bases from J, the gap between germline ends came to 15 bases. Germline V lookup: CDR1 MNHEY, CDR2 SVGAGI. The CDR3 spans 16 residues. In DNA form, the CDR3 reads TGTGCCAGCAGTTACTCGGGGGGGCCGAGTATAGATACGCAGTATTTT. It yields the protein CASSYSGGPSIDTQYF.

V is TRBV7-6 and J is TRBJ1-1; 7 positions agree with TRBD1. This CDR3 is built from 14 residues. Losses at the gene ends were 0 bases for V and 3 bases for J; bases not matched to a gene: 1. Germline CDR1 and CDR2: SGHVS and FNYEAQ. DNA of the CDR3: TGTGCCAGCAGCTTAGCTGACAGGGACACTGAAGCTTTCTTT. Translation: CASSLADRDTEAFF.

CDR3 bases: TGTGCCAGCTCACCCGGACAGGGGCCGAACACTGAAGCTTTCTTT. This gives the protein CASSPGQGPNTEAFF. The chain combines TRBV18 with TRBJ1-1, with 9 bases identical to TRBD1. V shed 3 bases, J shed 1 base, and the junction held 3 bases outside the gene matches. The CDR3 loop spans 15 amino acids. CDR1 is KGHSH, CDR2 LQKENI, per germline.

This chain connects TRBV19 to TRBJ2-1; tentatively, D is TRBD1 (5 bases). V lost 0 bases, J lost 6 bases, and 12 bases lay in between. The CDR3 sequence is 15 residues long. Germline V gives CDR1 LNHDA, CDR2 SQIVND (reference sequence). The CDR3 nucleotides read TGTGCCAGTAGTATAGATCCCGACAGTTTCAATGAGCAGTTCTTC. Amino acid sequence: CASSIDPDSFNEQFF.

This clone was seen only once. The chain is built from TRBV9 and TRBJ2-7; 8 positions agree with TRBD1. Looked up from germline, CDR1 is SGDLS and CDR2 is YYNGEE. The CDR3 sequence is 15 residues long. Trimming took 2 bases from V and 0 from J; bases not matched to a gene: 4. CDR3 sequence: CASSVGTGDSYEQYF. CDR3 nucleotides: TGTGCCAGCAGCGTCGGGACAGGCGACTCCTACGAGCAGTACTTC. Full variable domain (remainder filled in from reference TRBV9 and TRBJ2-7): DSGVTQTPKHLITATGQRVTLRCSPRSGDLSVYWYQQSLDQGLQFLIQYYNGEERAKGNILERFSAQQFPDLHSELNLSSLELGDSALYFCASSVGTGDSYEQYFGPGTRLTVT.